These T cell receptor beta chains were read from a single sample in a study of T cell responses to AZD1222 COVID-19 vaccine. Some clones are missing from TCRdb's copy, which holds only in-frame ones; the method was immunoSEQ multiplex PCR. The table lists tens of thousands of clones, about three quarters of them singletons, with about 3.9% in the top ten. This sample comprised peripheral blood, obtained on day 0 of AZD1222 vaccination. These receptors were taken from an adult in good health. The CDR3 runs from the conserved cysteine through the conserved F or W. Fields, in order: D gene, clone size, J gene, V gene, CDR3 protein, CDR3 DNA. A D gene is named only where the DNA matches it firmly. Clone size appears in some rows only: once, few, many, or a class for an expanded clone.

d_call: NA
clone_size: NA
j_call: TRBJ1-1
v_call: TRBV5-6
cdr3_aa: CASSTGAAREAFF
cdr3_nt: TGTGCCAGCAGCACGGGAGCCGCGAGGGAAGCTTTCTTT

d_call: NA
clone_size: NA
j_call: TRBJ2-1
v_call: TRBV19
cdr3_aa: CASKGGRGNEQFF
cdr3_nt: TGTGCCAGTAAGGGGGGCCGTGGCAATGAGCAGTTCTTC

d_call: NA
clone_size: NA
j_call: TRBJ1-5
v_call: TRBV19
cdr3_aa: CASSMVGDRGRNQPQHF
cdr3_nt: TGTGCCAGTAGTATGGTGGGGGACCGGGGGCGCAATCAGCCCCAGCATTTT

d_call: NA
clone_size: once
j_call: TRBJ1-3
v_call: TRBV21-1
cdr3_aa: CASSAGPPSSGNTIYF
cdr3_nt: TGTGCCAGCAGCGCCGGGCCTCCTAGCTCTGGAAACACCATATATTTT

d_call: NA
clone_size: few
j_call: TRBJ1-4
v_call: TRBV28
cdr3_aa: CASSRIRTNEKLFF
cdr3_nt: TGTGCCAGCAGTCGTATAAGAACTAATGAAAAACTGTTTTTT

d_call: NA
clone_size: few
j_call: TRBJ1-5
v_call: TRBV7-8
cdr3_aa: CASSHRQSDQPQHF
cdr3_nt: TGTGCCAGCAGCCACCGACAGTCGGATCAGCCCCAGCATTTT

d_call: TRBD1
clone_size: NA
j_call: TRBJ1-3
v_call: TRBV9
cdr3_aa: CASSGPGTGLSGNTIYF
cdr3_nt: TGTGCCAGCAGCGGCCCCGGGACAGGGCTTTCTGGAAACACCATATATTTT

d_call: NA
clone_size: NA
j_call: TRBJ2-3
v_call: TRBV11-2
cdr3_aa: CASSLGTGSHTDTQYF
cdr3_nt: TGTGCCAGCAGCTTAGGTACAGGGTCGCACACAGATACGCAGTATTTT

d_call: NA
clone_size: NA
j_call: TRBJ2-3
v_call: TRBV30
cdr3_aa: CAWSVRGRDTQYF
cdr3_nt: TGTGCCTGGAGTGTACGGGGCAGGGATACGCAGTATTTT

d_call: NA
clone_size: NA
j_call: TRBJ2-1
v_call: TRBV27
cdr3_aa: CASSLWMTDENEQFF
cdr3_nt: TGTGCCAGCAGTTTATGGATGACAGACGAGAATGAGCAGTTCTTC

d_call: NA
clone_size: NA
j_call: TRBJ1-6
v_call: TRBV3-1/TRBV3-2
cdr3_aa: CASSQDPGRGASPLHF
cdr3_nt: TGTGCCAGCAGCCAAGATCCAGGCCGGGGGGCTTCACCCCTCCACTTT

d_call: NA
clone_size: NA
j_call: TRBJ2-5
v_call: TRBV2
cdr3_aa: CASSEGVAEETQYF
cdr3_nt: TGTGCCAGCAGTGAAGGGGTAGCGGAAGAGACCCAGTACTTC

d_call: NA
clone_size: NA
j_call: TRBJ1-1
v_call: TRBV11-3
cdr3_aa: CASSHRTALNTEAFF
cdr3_nt: TGTGCCAGCAGCCATAGGACAGCCTTGAACACTGAAGCTTTCTTT

d_call: TRBD1
clone_size: NA
j_call: TRBJ2-5
v_call: TRBV11-2
cdr3_aa: CASNNRGQETQYF
cdr3_nt: TGTGCCAGCAACAACAGGGGCCAAGAGACCCAGTACTTC

d_call: NA
clone_size: few
j_call: TRBJ1-1
v_call: TRBV11-2
cdr3_aa: CASSLEGSNTEAFF
cdr3_nt: TGTGCCAGCAGCTTAGAAGGATCTAACACTGAAGCTTTCTTT

d_call: TRBD1
clone_size: NA
j_call: TRBJ2-1
v_call: TRBV5-5
cdr3_aa: CASSLEDRDENEQFF
cdr3_nt: TGTGCCAGCAGCTTGGAGGACAGGGACGAAAATGAGCAGTTCTTC

d_call: NA
clone_size: once
j_call: TRBJ1-6
v_call: TRBV15
cdr3_aa: CATSREGREGSPLHF
cdr3_nt: TGTGCCACCAGCAGAGAGGGCAGGGAGGGTTCACCCCTCCACTTT

d_call: NA
clone_size: NA
j_call: TRBJ2-7
v_call: TRBV5-1
cdr3_aa: CASSYQGGEAYEQYF
cdr3_nt: TGCGCCAGCAGTTACCAGGGGGGAGAGGCCTACGAGCAGTACTTC

d_call: TRBD2
clone_size: NA
j_call: TRBJ2-1
v_call: TRBV19
cdr3_aa: CASSRTSGGGEQFF
cdr3_nt: TGTGCCAGTAGTCGGACTAGCGGGGGGGGTGAGCAGTTCTTC

d_call: NA
clone_size: NA
j_call: TRBJ2-3
v_call: TRBV5-1
cdr3_aa: CASSPFGQGSTADTQYF
cdr3_nt: TGCGCCAGCAGCCCGTTTGGGCAGGGGTCCACTGCAGATACGCAGTATTTT

d_call: NA
clone_size: NA
j_call: TRBJ1-4
v_call: TRBV28
cdr3_aa: CASSSPLGATEKLFF
cdr3_nt: TGTGCCAGCAGTTCCCCGCTAGGGGCGACTGAAAAACTGTTTTTT

d_call: NA
clone_size: NA
j_call: TRBJ2-2
v_call: TRBV5-4
cdr3_aa: CASRDIHGGTGELFF
cdr3_nt: TGTGCCAGCCGGGACATTCACGGGGGTACCGGGGAGCTGTTTTTT